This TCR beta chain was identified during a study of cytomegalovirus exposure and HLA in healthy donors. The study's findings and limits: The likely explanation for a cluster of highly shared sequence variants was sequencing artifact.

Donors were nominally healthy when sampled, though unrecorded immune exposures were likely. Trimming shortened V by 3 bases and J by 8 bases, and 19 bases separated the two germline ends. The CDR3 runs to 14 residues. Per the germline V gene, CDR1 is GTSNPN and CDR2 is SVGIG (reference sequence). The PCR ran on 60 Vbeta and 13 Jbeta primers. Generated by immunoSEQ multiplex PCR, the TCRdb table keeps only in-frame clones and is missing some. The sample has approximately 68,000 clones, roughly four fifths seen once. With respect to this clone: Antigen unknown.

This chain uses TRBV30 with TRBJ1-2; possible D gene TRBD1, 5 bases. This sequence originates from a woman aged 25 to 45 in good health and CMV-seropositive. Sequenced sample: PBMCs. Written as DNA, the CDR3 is TGTGCCTGGAGGGTACCCCGCTCGGACATGGGCTACACCTTC. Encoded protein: CAWRVPRSDMGYTF.